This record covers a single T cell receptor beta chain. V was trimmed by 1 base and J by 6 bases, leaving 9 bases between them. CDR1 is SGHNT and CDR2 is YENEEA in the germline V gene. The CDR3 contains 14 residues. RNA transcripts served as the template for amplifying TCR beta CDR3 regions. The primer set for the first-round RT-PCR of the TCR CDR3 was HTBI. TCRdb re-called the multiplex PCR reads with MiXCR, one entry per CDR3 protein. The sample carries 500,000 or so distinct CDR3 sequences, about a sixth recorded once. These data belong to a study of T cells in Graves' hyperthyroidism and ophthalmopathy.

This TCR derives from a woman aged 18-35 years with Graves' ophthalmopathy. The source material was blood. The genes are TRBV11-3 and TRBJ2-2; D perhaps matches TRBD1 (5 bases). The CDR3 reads CASSLAGIPGELFF. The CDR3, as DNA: TGTGCCAGCAGCTTAGCAGGGATCCCCGGGGAGCTGTTTTTT.